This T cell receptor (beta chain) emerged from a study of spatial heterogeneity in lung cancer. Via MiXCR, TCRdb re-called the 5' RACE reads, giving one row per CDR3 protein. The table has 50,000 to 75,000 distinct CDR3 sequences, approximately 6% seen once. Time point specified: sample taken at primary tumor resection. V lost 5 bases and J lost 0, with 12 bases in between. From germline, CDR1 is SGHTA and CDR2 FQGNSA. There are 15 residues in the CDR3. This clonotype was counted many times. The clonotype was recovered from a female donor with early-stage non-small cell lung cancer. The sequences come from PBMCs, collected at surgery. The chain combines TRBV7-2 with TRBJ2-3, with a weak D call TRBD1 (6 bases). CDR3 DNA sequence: TGTGCCAGCAGCGGGCGGACAGCTAGCACAGATACGCAGTATTTT. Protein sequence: CASSGRTASTDTQYF.